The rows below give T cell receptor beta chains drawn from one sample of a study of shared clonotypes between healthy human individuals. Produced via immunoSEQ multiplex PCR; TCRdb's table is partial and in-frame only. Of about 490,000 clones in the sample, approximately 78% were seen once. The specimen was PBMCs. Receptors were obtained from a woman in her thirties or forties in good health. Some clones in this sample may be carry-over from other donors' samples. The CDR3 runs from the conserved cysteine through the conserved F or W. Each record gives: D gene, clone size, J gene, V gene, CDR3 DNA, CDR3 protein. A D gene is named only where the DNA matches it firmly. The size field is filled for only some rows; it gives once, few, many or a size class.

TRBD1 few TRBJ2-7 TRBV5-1 TGCGCCAGCAGCTGGACAGGGGGGAACTACGAGCAGTACTTC CASSWTGGNYEQYF
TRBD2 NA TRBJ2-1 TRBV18 TGTGCCAGCTCACCAGGTCGGGCGGGAGCTTACAATGAGCAGTTCTTC CASSPGRAGAYNEQFF
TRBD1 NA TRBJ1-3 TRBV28 TGTGCCAGCAGTAACTACAGGGGCCGCTCTGGAAACACCATATATTTT CASSNYRGRSGNTIYF
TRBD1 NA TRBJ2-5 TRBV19 TGTGCCACCAACAGGGGCGGCCAAGAGACCCAGTACTTC CATNRGGQETQYF
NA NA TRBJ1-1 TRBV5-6 TGTGCCAGCAGCCTAAACCGGGTTTGGACTGAAGCTTTCTTT CASSLNRVWTEAFF
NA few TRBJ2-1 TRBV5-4 TGTGCCAGCAGCTTGGGCAGGTATTACAATGAGCAGTTCTTC CASSLGRYYNEQFF
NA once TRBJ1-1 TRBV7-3 TGTGCCAGCACTCTTTCCCTGGACACTGAAGCTTTCTTT CASTLSLDTEAFF
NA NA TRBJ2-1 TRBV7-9 TGTGCCAGCAGCTTAGCAGCGCTCAATGAGCAGTTCTTC CASSLAALNEQFF
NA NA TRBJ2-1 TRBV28 TGTGCCAGCAGTTTAGAGACAGTTGGTAATGAGCAGTTCTTC CASSLETVGNEQFF
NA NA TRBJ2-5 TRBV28 TGTGCCAGCAGTTCCGGGCTGGGGGGAGAGACCCAGTACTTC CASSSGLGGETQYF
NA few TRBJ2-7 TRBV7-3 TGTGCCAGCAGCTTAAACCCAGGTTCCTACGAGCAGTACTTC CASSLNPGSYEQYF
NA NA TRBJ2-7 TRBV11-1 TGTGCCAGCAGCTTACATAGCCCGGGGGAGCAGTACTTC CASSLHSPGEQYF
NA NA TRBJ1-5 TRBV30 TGTGCCTGGAGTGTGCGCAGCAATCAGCCCCAGCATTTT CAWSVRSNQPQHF
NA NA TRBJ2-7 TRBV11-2 TGTGCCAGCAGCTTAGATGCAGGGACCGAGCAGTACTTC CASSLDAGTEQYF
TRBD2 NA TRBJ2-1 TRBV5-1 TGCGCCAGCAGCTTGGGACTAGCGGTCTACAATGAGCAGTTCTTC CASSLGLAVYNEQFF
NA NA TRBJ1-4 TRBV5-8 TGTGCCAGCAGCCGGGGGTTCGGGGAAAAACTGTTTTTT CASSRGFGEKLFF
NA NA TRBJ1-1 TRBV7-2 TGTGCCAGCAGCTTAAGTAGACAAGCTTTCTTT CASSLSRQAFF
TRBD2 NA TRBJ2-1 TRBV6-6 TGTGCCAGCAGAGGCCACGGGACTAGCGAGGGGCGTGAGCAGTTCTTC CASRGHGTSEGREQFF
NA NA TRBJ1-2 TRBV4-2 TGTGCCAGCAGCCAAGATGGTGGTCAGGGAGGCTACACCTTC CASSQDGGQGGYTF
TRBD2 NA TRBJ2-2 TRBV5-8 TGTGCCAGCAGCCTCGGACTAGCGGCGAACACCGGGGAGCTGTTTTTT CASSLGLAANTGELFF
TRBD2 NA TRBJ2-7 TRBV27 TGTGCCAGCAGAAGTTTACGGAGCGGGAGTCCCTCGGATGAGCAGTACTTC CASRSLRSGSPSDEQYF
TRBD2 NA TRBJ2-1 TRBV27 TGTGCCAGCAGCCCCCGGGTTGGACTAGCGGGAGCAGCTGAGCAGTTCTTC CASSPRVGLAGAAEQFF
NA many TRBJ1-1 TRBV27 TGTGCCAGCAGTCCCATAGCGGGGGCGCGTACTGAAGCTTTCTTT CASSPIAGARTEAFF
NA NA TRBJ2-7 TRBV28 TGTGCCAGCAGGTCTCTTGAGTCCTTTCCCTACGAGCAGTACTTC CASRSLESFPYEQYF
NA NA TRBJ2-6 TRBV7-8 TGTGCCAGCAGCACCCGATCGGGGGCCAACGTCCTGACTTTC CASSTRSGANVLTF
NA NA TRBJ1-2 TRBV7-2 TGTGCCAGCAGCTTAGGCGGGAACCATGGCTACACCTTC CASSLGGNHGYTF
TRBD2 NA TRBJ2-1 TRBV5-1 TGCGCCAGCAGCTCGATAGCGGGAGTGGACAATGAGCAGTTCTTC CASSSIAGVDNEQFF
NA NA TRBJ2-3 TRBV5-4 TGTGCCAGCAGCTTTGGGACTTCTAGCACAGATACGCAGTATTTT CASSFGTSSTDTQYF
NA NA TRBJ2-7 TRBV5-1 TGCGCCAGCAGCTTGGCTAGGGACGGCTCCTACGAGCAGTACTTC CASSLARDGSYEQYF
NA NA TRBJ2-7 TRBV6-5 TGTGCCAGCAGTTACTCGACGGGACAACTCTACGAGCAGTACTTC CASSYSTGQLYEQYF
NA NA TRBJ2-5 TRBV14 TGTGCCAGCAGCCAAGATCTGGGCAGACAAGAGACCCAGTACTTC CASSQDLGRQETQYF
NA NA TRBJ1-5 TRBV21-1 TGTGCCAGTAACCCTGGGGGCAATCAGCCCCAGCATTTT CASNPGGNQPQHF
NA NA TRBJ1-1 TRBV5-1 TGCGCCAGCAGCTTGGGCGGATATAGCAGGGTGGGGAACGCTGAAGCTTTCTTT CASSLGGYSRVGNAEAFF
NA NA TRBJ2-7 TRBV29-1 TGCAGCGCCCGAAGTGGGAGGAGCTCCTACGAGCAGTACTTC CSARSGRSSYEQYF
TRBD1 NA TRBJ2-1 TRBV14 TGTGCCAGCAGCCTTACCGGGACAGGGGGCCTCCTGAGCTCCTACAATGAGCAGTTCTTC CASSLTGTGGLLSSYNEQFF
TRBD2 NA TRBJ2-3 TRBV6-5 TGTGCCAGCAGTTACCTAGCGGGAGGAACAGATACGCAGTATTTT CASSYLAGGTDTQYF
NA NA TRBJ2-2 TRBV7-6 TGTGCCAGCAGCGAGCTCGTAACCGGGGAGCTGTTTTTT CASSELVTGELFF
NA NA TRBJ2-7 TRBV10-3 TGTGCCATCAGCAGGGAAGGTTACGAGCAGTACTTC CAISREGYEQYF
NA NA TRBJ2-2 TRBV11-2 TGTGCCAGCAGCACCGCCGGGACTGCGAACACCGGGGAGCTGTTTTTT CASSTAGTANTGELFF
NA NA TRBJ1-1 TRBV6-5 TGTGCCAGCAGTTCCTTGACAGGGAACACTGAAGCTTTCTTT CASSSLTGNTEAFF
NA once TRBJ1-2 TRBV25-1 TGTGCCAGCAGTGACAGCCTTGGCGGGTTAGGCTACACCTTC CASSDSLGGLGYTF
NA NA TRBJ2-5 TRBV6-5 TGTGCCAGCAGTTACGGGAGGGGGGGGCAGACCCAGTACTTC CASSYGRGGQTQYF
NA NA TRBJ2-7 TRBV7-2 TGTGCCAGCAGCCCAGTAGGCTTTGAGCAGTACTTC CASSPVGFEQYF
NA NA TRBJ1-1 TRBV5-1 TGCGCCAGCAGCCCTTCGACTGTAATGAACACTGAAGCTTTCTTT CASSPSTVMNTEAFF
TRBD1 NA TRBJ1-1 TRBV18 TGTGCCAGCTCGCCATTCCTACAGGGGGCTGGGGACACTGAAGCTTTCTTT CASSPFLQGAGDTEAFF
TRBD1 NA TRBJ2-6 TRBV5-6 TGTGCCAGCAGCTTCAGGGGGCCCTACTCTGGGGCCAACGTCCTGACTTTC CASSFRGPYSGANVLTF
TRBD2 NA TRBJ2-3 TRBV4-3 TGCGCCAGCAGCCAAATGGTTGGGGGGGGCACAGATACGCAGTATTTT CASSQMVGGGTDTQYF
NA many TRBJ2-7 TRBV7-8 TGTGCCAGCAGCTTAGAATCAGGAGAGGCCTACGAGCAGTACTTC CASSLESGEAYEQYF
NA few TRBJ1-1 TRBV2 TGTGCCAGCAGTGTGAAGGGAACTGAAGCTTTCTTT CASSVKGTEAFF
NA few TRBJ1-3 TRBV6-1 TGTGCCAGCAGTGAAGTATACCTTGGAAACACCATATATTTT CASSEVYLGNTIYF
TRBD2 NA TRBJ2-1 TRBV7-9 TGTGCCAGCAGAAAATTGACTAGCGGGAGGGTCAATGAGCAGTTCTTC CASRKLTSGRVNEQFF
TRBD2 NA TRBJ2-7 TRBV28 TGTGCCAGCAGTCTGTCGACTAGCGGGAAACACGAGCAGTACTTC CASSLSTSGKHEQYF
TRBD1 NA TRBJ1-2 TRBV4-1 TGCGCCAGCAGCCGTCCTGGGGACAGGGTTTCCTACACCTTC CASSRPGDRVSYTF
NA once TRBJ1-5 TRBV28 TGTGCCAGCAAGAGGGGAAACCCCTGGGGCAATCAGCCCCAGCATTTT CASKRGNPWGNQPQHF
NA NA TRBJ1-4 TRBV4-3 TGCGCCAGCAGCCCCCGGAGGGGCCCCGGGGATGAAAAACTGTTTTTT CASSPRRGPGDEKLFF
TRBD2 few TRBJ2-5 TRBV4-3 TGCGCCAGCAGCCAAGGGGGGGGACTACAAGAGACCCAGTACTTC CASSQGGGLQETQYF
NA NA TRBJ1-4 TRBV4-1 TGCGCCAGCAGCCTCCAATCGAGGGGAGCAACTAATGAAAAACTGTTTTTT CASSLQSRGATNEKLFF
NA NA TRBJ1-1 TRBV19 TGTGCCAGTAGTATGAAGGGAATGGGGTCGGACACTGAAGCTTTCTTT CASSMKGMGSDTEAFF
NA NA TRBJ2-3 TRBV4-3 TGCGCCAGCAGCCAAGTGGAGTGGGCCACAGATACGCAGTATTTT CASSQVEWATDTQYF
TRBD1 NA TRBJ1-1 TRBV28 TGTGCCAGCAGTTTGGTGGGACAGGGTCTTAAAGCTTTCTTT CASSLVGQGLKAFF